One and the same sample provided the 6 T cell receptor beta chains below, sequenced in a study of cytomegalovirus exposure and HLA in healthy donors. The PCR used 60 Vbeta and 13 Jbeta primers. Only in-frame clones appear in the TCRdb table, and some are missing; sequencing was by immunoSEQ multiplex PCR. The data contain 150,000 to 200,000 clones, roughly 80% of them seen just once; the ten biggest clones take up approximately 13%. The sample comprised PBMCs. The receptors were sampled from a woman aged 45-65 years in good health and CMV-seropositive.

CDR3 DNA sequence: TGTGCCAGCAGCCCCGACACCGGGGAGCTGTTTTTT. This gives the protein CASSPDTGELFF. The chain recombines TRBV6-5 with TRBJ2-2; no reliable D call. V gave up 6 bases and J gave up 3 bases, with 5 bases separating them. Germline CDR1 and CDR2: MNHEY and SVGAGI. The CDR3 is 12 residues long.

The chain employs TRBV1 and TRBJ1-4; the listed D gene, TRBD1, was not tested against the DNA. TRBV1 is flagged as a pseudogene. The CDR3 contains 19 residues. The CDR3 coding sequence is TGCACCAGCAGCCAAGATTTAGACAGGGGACCAACAACTAATGAAAAACTGTTTTTT. It is translated as CTSSQDLDRGPTTNEKLFF.

The chain couples TRBV9 to TRBJ2-3; 7 bases are a match to TRBD2. J lost 6 bases, V lost 0 bases, and 10 bases had no gene match. The CDR3 loop spans 16 amino acids. CDR1 and CDR2 from the germline V gene are SGDLS and YYNGEE. In nucleotides, the CDR3 is TGTGCCAGCAGCGTAGCTGACCTAGCGCGGGGGGATACGCAGTATTTT. Protein product: CASSVADLARGDTQYF.

On this clone itself: The DNA is omitted, as the CDR3 cannot be located on it reliably, and the CDR3 follows TCRdb's listing. The chain is built from TRBV6-5 and TRBJ2-2; TRBD2, the table's D call, lacks a check against the DNA. The CDR3 length equals 11 residues, ends included. The V gene's germline CDR1 is MNHEY and CDR2 SVGAGI. CDR3 amino acids: CASNLGGSCFF.

The chain carries TRBV7-2 and TRBJ1-2, with 11 bases identical to TRBD1. The CDR3 consists of 15 residues. V gave up 1 base and J gave up 4 bases; unmatched junction bases: 2. Germline V gene data show CDR1 as SGHTA and CDR2 as FQGNSA. For the CDR3, the DNA is TGTGCCAGCAGCTTAGTGGGGACAGGGGGCTATGGCTACACCTTC. It codes for CASSLVGTGGYGYTF.

The rearrangement uses TRBV29-1 and TRBJ2-4; D may be TRBD1 (5 bases). This CDR3 has 13 residues. Trimming shortened V by 5 bases and J by 5 bases, and 13 bases separated the two germline ends. Germline CDR1 SQVTM, CDR2 ANQGSEA. CDR3 nucleotides: TGCAGCGTTAGTAACACAGGCCAAAACATTCAGTACTTC. It encodes CSVSNTGQNIQYF. The entire variable domain, with the rest obtained from reference TRBV29-1 and TRBJ2-4, is as follows: SAVISQKPSRDICQRGTSLTIQCQVDSQVTMMFWYRQQPGQSLTLIATANQGSEATYESGFVIDKFPISRPNLTFSTLTVSNMSPEDSSIYLCSVSNTGQNIQYFGAGTRLSVL.